The rows below give T cell receptor beta chains drawn from one sample of a study of regulatory T cells in long-lasting Graves disease. TCRdb passed the multiplex PCR reads through MiXCR, listing each CDR3 protein once. This table holds some 440,000 distinct CDR3 sequences, around 20% found once. The source material was peripheral blood mononuclear cells (PBMCs), sampled when the disease was refractory, from a patient treated with antithyroid drugs. The origin of the receptors is a female donor with Graves disease. Each CDR3 is given with its conserved first and last residue. The D gene is left open where the match is weak. Size is stated for part of the rows, as once, few or many counts, or as a class when the clone is expanded.

TRBJ1-1	many	TRBD1	TRBV6-1	CASINRGADKAFF	TGTGCCAGCATCAACAGGGGGGCCGACAAAGCTTTCTTT
TRBJ2-7	.	TRBD2	TRBV4-2	CASSQDIALAGAARTLYEQYF	TGTGCCAGCAGCCAAGATATTGCACTAGCGGGAGCCGCCAGGACACTCTACGAGCAGTACTTC
TRBJ2-3	few	.	TRBV11-2	CASSPPRGGDTDTQYF	TGTGCCAGCAGCCCTCCCAGGGGGGGGGACACAGATACGCAGTATTTT
TRBJ1-6	many	.	TRBV19	CASSWRTDNNSPLHF	TGTGCCAGTAGTTGGCGGACCGACAATAATTCACCCCTCCACTTT
TRBJ1-1	.	.	TRBV6-1	CASEGGGTEAFF	TGTGCTTCGGAGGGAGGGGGCACTGAAGCTTTCTTT
TRBJ2-4	.	.	TRBV6-1	CASNSGSLGTAKNIQYF	TGTGCCAGCAATTCCGGCTCCCTGGGGACGGCCAAAAACATTCAGTACTTC
TRBJ1-1	.	.	TRBV13	CASSLRGIYTEAFF	TGTGCCAGCAGCTTAAGAGGGATTTACACTGAAGCTTTCTTT
TRBJ1-2	.	.	TRBV4-3	CASSQMQYGYGYTF	TGCGCCAGCAGCCAAATGCAATATGGCTATGGCTACACCTTC
TRBJ2-7	few	.	TRBV7-9	CASSFWGGREQYF	TGTGCCAGCAGCTTTTGGGGGGGCCGCGAGCAGTACTTC
TRBJ1-1	.	.	TRBV19	CASSIGWNTEAFF	TGTGCCAGTAGTATAGGATGGAACACTGAAGCTTTCTTT
TRBJ2-7	many	TRBD2	TRBV7-2	CASSLTSGHSYEQYF	TGTGCCAGCAGCTTGACTAGCGGACACTCCTACGAGCAGTACTTC
TRBJ1-5	many	.	TRBV28	CASSTHGGMEPQHF	TGTGCCAGCAGTACACACGGGGGCATGGAGCCCCAGCATTTT
TRBJ1-1	.	.	TRBV7-2	CASSLGRYAEAFF	TGTGCCAGCAGCTTAGGACGCTACGCTGAAGCTTTCTTT
TRBJ1-1	few	TRBD1	TRBV20-1	CSAIETGSNTEAFF	TGCAGTGCTATCGAGACAGGGTCGAACACTGAAGCTTTCTTT
TRBJ2-5	few	.	TRBV5-6	CASSLGAGKTQYF	TGTGCCAGCAGCTTGGGGGCAGGGAAGACCCAGTACTTC
TRBJ2-3	few	.	TRBV10-1	CASSDDGGSTDTQYF	TGCGCCAGCAGCGACGACGGGGGTTCCACAGATACGCAGTATTTT
TRBJ1-1	many	.	TRBV15	CATSRGGDRRTEAFF	TGTGCCACCAGCAGAGGTGGAGACAGGAGGACTGAAGCTTTCTTT
TRBJ2-2	few	TRBD2	TRBV15	CATSRDRLATGELFF	TGTGCCACCAGCAGAGATCGACTAGCAACCGGGGAGCTGTTTTTT
TRBJ2-5	many	TRBD2	TRBV7-3	CASSLLGGWETQYF	TGTGCCAGCAGCTTATTGGGAGGGTGGGAGACCCAGTACTTC
TRBJ2-6	few	TRBD1	TRBV28	CASSLTGGVGANVLTF	TGTGCCAGCAGCCTTACAGGGGGCGTTGGGGCCAACGTCCTGACTTTC
TRBJ2-2	many	.	TRBV11-1	CASAVAVGELFF	TGTGCCAGCGCCGTAGCGGTCGGGGAGCTGTTTTTT
TRBJ1-2	few	.	TRBV27	CASSSFRRHGYTF	TGTGCCAGCAGTTCTTTTAGGAGGCATGGCTACACCTTC
TRBJ2-7	many	TRBD2	TRBV28	CASSSTGTIREQYF	TGTGCCAGCAGTTCTACCGGGACTATAAGGGAGCAGTACTTC
TRBJ2-7	many	TRBD2	TRBV11-2	CASSSSTSGVYEQYF	TGTGCCAGCAGCTCCAGCACTAGCGGGGTTTACGAGCAGTACTTC